Sequencing of this TCR beta chain was carried out in a study of T cell responses to AZD1222 COVID-19 vaccine. Second-dose timings of about 4 or about 12 weeks were pooled. Study observations and caveats: Spike-specific TCR depth and breadth grew after two AZD1222 doses. Just 5 to 7 AZD1222 recipients were seropositive at baseline.

Comment on this clone: Antigen: not known.

Measured with immunoSEQ multiplex PCR; TCRdb has only the in-frame clones, and not every one. The sample lists some 150,000 clones; 90% to 95% were seen once. Looked up from germline, CDR1 is SGHNT and CDR2 is YENEEA. Trimming pared 5 bases from V and 10 bases from J, leaving 12 bases between. The CDR3 spans 13 residues. The TCR sequence derives from an adult who received the AZD1222 COVID-19 vaccine. Source: peripheral blood, taken 28 days after the second AZD1222 dose. The V gene is TRBV11-3, the J gene TRBJ1-6; the D gene is possibly TRBD1 (6 bases). DNA of the CDR3: TGTGCCAGCAGCACTGACAGGCTGTCACCCCTCCACTTT. The encoded protein is CASSTDRLSPLHF.